Shown below are 20 T cell receptor beta chains from a single sample sequenced in a study of shared clonotypes between healthy human individuals. The table came from immunoSEQ multiplex PCR; TCRdb's copy has only in-frame clones and leaves some out. The sample contains around 700,000 clones, around 78% of which appear only once. Sequencing was done on a sample of memory CD4+ T cells sorted from blood. Noted subset: CD45RA-negative fraction. Source of these receptors: a woman in her thirties in good health.

The chain recombines TRBV4-2 with TRBJ2-7, with TRBD2 matching over 12 bases. Germline CDR1 LGHNA, CDR2 YNFKEQ. This CDR3 has 15 residues. The trim removed 2 bases at V and 3 bases at J, leaving 2 bases unmatched. The CDR3 loop reads CASSQSTSGGYEQYF. The CDR3 DNA sequence: TGTGCCAGCAGCCAATCGACTAGCGGGGGCTACGAGCAGTACTTC.

The chain employs TRBV5-1 and TRBJ2-5; 12 positions agree with TRBD2. CDR1 is SGHRS and CDR2 is YFSETQ in the germline V gene. This CDR3 region has 15 residues. Trimming took 3 bases from V and 2 from J; bases not matched to a gene: 2. The CDR3 spells CASSSSGRGQETQYF. The DNA of the CDR3 is TGCGCCAGCAGCTCTAGCGGGAGGGGTCAAGAGACCCAGTACTTC.

The J gene is TRBJ1-4, the V gene TRBV7-2, with 7 bases identical to TRBD1. This CDR3 contains 15 residues. Looked up from germline, CDR1 is SGHTA and CDR2 is FQGNSA. The V gene end was trimmed by 5 bases and the J gene end by 0 bases; junction bases not matched to a gene: 3. The CDR3 protein is CASSRDSATNEKLFF. CDR3 sequence (DNA): TGTGCCAGCAGCAGGGACAGTGCAACTAATGAAAAACTGTTTTTT.

The V gene is TRBV30, the J gene TRBJ1-5, with D uncertain. Between the trimmed V and J ends, which lost 2 bases and 5 bases, there was a span of 10 bases. From germline, CDR1 is GTSNPN and CDR2 SVGIG (reference sequence). The CDR3 totals 13 residues. CDR3 DNA sequence: TGTGCCTGGAGTTTCCAAAGGGATCAGCCCCAGCATTTT. Encoded protein: CAWSFQRDQPQHF. Full variable domain (rest looked up from reference TRBV30 and TRBJ1-5): SQTIHQWPATLVQPVGSPLSLECTVEGTSNPNLYWYRQAAGRGLQLLFYSVGIGQISSEVPQNLSASRPQDRQFILSSKKLLLSDSGFYLCAWSFQRDQPQHFGDGTRLSIL.

The CDR3 region is CASSLMDAGELFF. In DNA, the CDR3 is TGCGCCAGCAGCTTGATGGATGCCGGGGAGCTGTTTTTT. J is TRBJ2-2 and V is TRBV5-1; D is undetermined. Germline CDR1 reads SGHRS; CDR2 reads YFSETQ. The CDR3 runs 13 residues. V lost 1 base to trimming and J lost 6 bases, with 7 bases between them.

V usage is TRBV2 and J usage is TRBJ2-4; maybe TRBD2 (7 bases). This CDR3 is 13 amino acids long. The V and J ends lost 7 bases and 3 bases respectively, with 10 bases between them. Germline V lookup: CDR1 SNHLY, CDR2 FYNNEI. DNA for the CDR3: TGTGCCAGCAACAGGGAGGGCAAAAACATTCAGTACTTC. This gives the protein CASNREGKNIQYF.

This clone showed up just once. It may be a read error: a sequence one base away is much more abundant. Different DNA sequences within this sample yield the same CDR3. This chain links TRBV18 with TRBJ1-1; no firm D call. V gave up 3 bases and J gave up 0 bases, with 2 bases separating them. This CDR3 has 12 residues. Germline assignment: CDR1 KGHSH and CDR2 LQKENI. The CDR3 sequence is CASSPLNTEAFF. In nucleotides, the CDR3 is TGTGCCAGCTCACCTTTGAACACTGAAGCTTTCTTT.

DNA for the CDR3: TGTGCCAGCGATGCGGTTCCGAACACTGAAGCTTTCTTT. Encoded protein: CASDAVPNTEAFF. J is TRBJ1-1 and V is TRBV7-9; unclear D gene. The CDR3 extends over 13 amino acids. The germline gives CDR1 SEHNR, CDR2 FQNEAQ (reference sequence). V was pared by 8 bases and J by 1 base, with 11 bases between.

The V call is TRBV2, the J call TRBJ1-5; TRBD1 agrees at 8 bases. V shed 7 bases, J shed 6 bases, and the junction held 14 bases outside the gene matches. This CDR3 spans 16 amino acids. CDR1 is SNHLY and CDR2 is FYNNEI in the germline V gene. CDR3 loop: CASTPGQALIGQPQHF. CDR3 nucleotide sequence: TGTGCCAGCACTCCGGGACAGGCGCTAATCGGTCAGCCCCAGCATTTT.

The chain joins TRBV5-1 to TRBJ1-1; 7 bases fit TRBD1. The CDR3 consists of 16 residues. Germline CDR1 SGHRS, CDR2 YFSETQ. J lost 0 bases, V lost 4 bases, and 9 bases had no gene match. In DNA form, the CDR3 reads TGCGCCAGCAGCCAATTAGGGGGCTGGATGAACACTGAAGCTTTCTTT. The encoded protein is CASSQLGGWMNTEAFF.

The chain recombines TRBV5-1 with TRBJ1-1, with D tentatively TRBD1 (6 bases). Trimming pared 5 bases from V and 6 bases from J, leaving 17 bases between. The germline V gene has CDR1 SGHRS and CDR2 YFSETQ. This CDR3 comprises 14 residues. The CDR3 DNA follows: TGCGCCAGCAGACCACAGTCAGGGGTCCCTGAAGCTTTCTTT. Its protein product is CASRPQSGVPEAFF.

V is TRBV28 and J is TRBJ2-1; a weak D match, TRBD2 (6 bases). Germline values: CDR1 MDHEN, CDR2 SYDVKM. The ends were cut back, 2 bases at V and 2 bases at J, with 10 bases in the middle. The CDR3 has 15 amino acids. This CDR3 is CASSLTSNPYNEQFF. The CDR3 DNA reads TGTGCCAGCAGTTTAACTAGCAACCCCTACAATGAGCAGTTCTTC. Supplemented by reference TRBV28 and TRBJ2-1, the full variable domain reads DVKVTQSSRYLVKRTGEKVFLECVQDMDHENMFWYRQDPGLGLRLIYFSYDVKMKEKGDIPEGYSVSREKKERFSLILESASTNQTSMYLCASSLTSNPYNEQFFGPGTRLTVL.

The J gene is TRBJ2-6, the V gene TRBV19; TRBD1 aligns across 10 bases. The germline V gene encodes CDR1 LNHDA and CDR2 SQIVND (reference sequence). There are 18 residues in the CDR3. V shed 5 bases, J shed 2 bases, and the junction held 9 bases outside the gene matches. As DNA, the CDR3 is TGTGCCAGTAGTCCCGAGGGCGGGACAGGGGCTGGGGCCAACGTCCTGACTTTC. It encodes CASSPEGGTGAGANVLTF.

V usage is TRBV19 and J usage is TRBJ2-6, with TRBD1 as a possible D gene (6 bases). Per the germline V gene, CDR1 is LNHDA and CDR2 is SQIVND (reference sequence). The CDR3 is made up of 16 amino acids. Between the trimmed V and J ends, which lost 4 bases and 0 bases, there was a span of 10 bases. CDR3 protein: CASSTRQASGANVLTF. DNA of the CDR3: TGTGCCAGTAGTACCCGACAGGCCTCTGGGGCCAACGTCCTGACTTTC. The full variable domain, rest sourced from reference TRBV19 and TRBJ2-6, is DGGITQSPKYLFRKEGQNVTLSCEQNLNHDAMYWYRQDPGQGLRLIYYSQIVNDFQKGDIAEGYSVSREKKESFPLTVTSAQKNPTAFYLCASSTRQASGANVLTFGAGSRLTVL.

V is TRBV28 and J is TRBJ2-7; D is perhaps TRBD1 or TRBD2 (6 bases each). Germline assignment: CDR1 MDHEN and CDR2 SYDVKM. There are 15 residues in the CDR3. Trimming took 6 bases from V and 0 from J, leaving 15 bases between them. The CDR3 coding sequence is TGTGCCAGCAGACTTGGGGGGCGAAGCTCCTACGAGCAGTACTTC. Translated: CASRLGGRSSYEQYF.

The CDR3, as DNA: TGTGCCAGCAGTTGGGCCGCCTCTAATGAAAAACTGTTTTTT. The encoded protein is CASSWAASNEKLFF. The chain combines TRBV28 with TRBJ1-4; D is ambiguous. Germline values: CDR1 MDHEN, CDR2 SYDVKM. Trimming shortened V by 4 bases and J by 3 bases, and 9 bases separated the two germline ends. The CDR3 totals 14 residues.

The chain carries TRBV2 and TRBJ2-7, with 10 bases that match TRBD2. CDR1 SNHLY and CDR2 FYNNEI come from the germline V gene. This CDR3 region has 15 residues. The trim removed 5 bases at V and 5 bases at J, leaving 9 bases unmatched. CDR3 sequence: CASSSTTSGTHEQYF. Written as DNA, the CDR3 is TGTGCCAGCAGTTCTACCACTAGCGGGACCCACGAGCAGTACTTC. Full variable domain (missing parts from reference TRBV2 and TRBJ2-7): EPEVTQTPSHQVTQMGQEVILRCVPISNHLYFYWYRQILGQKVEFLVSFYNNEISEKSEIFDDQFSVERPDGSNFTLKIRSTKLEDSAMYFCASSSTTSGTHEQYFGPGTRLTVT.

Comment on this clone: Only one base separates this from a far larger clonotype, so it likely reflects a read error. The V gene is TRBV29-1, the J gene TRBJ2-7; 7 bases align to TRBD2. CDR3 length: 11 residues. Germline loops: CDR1 SQVTM, CDR2 ANQGSEA. The CDR3 sequence: CNVWEGNEQYF. In DNA form, the CDR3 reads TGCAACGTCTGGGAGGGAAACGAGCAGTACTTC.

The chain couples TRBV30 to TRBJ2-4; 7 positions agree with TRBD2. CDR3 length: 14 residues. CDR1 is GTSNPN and CDR2 is SVGIG in the germline V gene (reference sequence). J lost 0 bases, V lost 2 bases, and 1 base had no gene match. The CDR3 protein is CAWSPGGAKNIQYF. The CDR3 DNA reads TGTGCCTGGAGTCCGGGGGGAGCCAAAAACATTCAGTACTTC.

This clone was seen only a few times. The V and J genes are TRBV2 and TRBJ1-5; no firm D call. Germline V gene sequence: CDR1 SNHLY, CDR2 FYNNEI. This CDR3 spans 14 amino acids. Between the trimmed V and J ends, which lost 5 bases and 5 bases, there was a span of 13 bases. The CDR3 sequence: CASSQGSRYQPQHF. The CDR3 nucleotides read TGTGCCAGCAGTCAAGGGTCCAGATATCAGCCCCAGCATTTT.